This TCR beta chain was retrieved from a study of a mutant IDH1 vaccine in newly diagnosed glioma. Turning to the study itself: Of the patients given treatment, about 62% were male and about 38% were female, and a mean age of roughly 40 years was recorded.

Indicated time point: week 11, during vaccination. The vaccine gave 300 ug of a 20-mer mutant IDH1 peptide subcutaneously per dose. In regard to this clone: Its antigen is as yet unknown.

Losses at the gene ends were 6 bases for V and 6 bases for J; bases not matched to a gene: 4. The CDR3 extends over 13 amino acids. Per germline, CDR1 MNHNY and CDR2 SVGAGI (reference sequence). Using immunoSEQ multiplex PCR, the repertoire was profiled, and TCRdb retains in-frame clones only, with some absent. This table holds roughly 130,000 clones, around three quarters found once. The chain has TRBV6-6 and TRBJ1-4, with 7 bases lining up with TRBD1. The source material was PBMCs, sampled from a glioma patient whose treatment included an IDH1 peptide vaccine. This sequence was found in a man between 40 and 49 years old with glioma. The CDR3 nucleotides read TGTGCCAGCAGCAAAACAGGGGATGAAAAACTGTTTTTT. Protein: CASSKTGDEKLFF.